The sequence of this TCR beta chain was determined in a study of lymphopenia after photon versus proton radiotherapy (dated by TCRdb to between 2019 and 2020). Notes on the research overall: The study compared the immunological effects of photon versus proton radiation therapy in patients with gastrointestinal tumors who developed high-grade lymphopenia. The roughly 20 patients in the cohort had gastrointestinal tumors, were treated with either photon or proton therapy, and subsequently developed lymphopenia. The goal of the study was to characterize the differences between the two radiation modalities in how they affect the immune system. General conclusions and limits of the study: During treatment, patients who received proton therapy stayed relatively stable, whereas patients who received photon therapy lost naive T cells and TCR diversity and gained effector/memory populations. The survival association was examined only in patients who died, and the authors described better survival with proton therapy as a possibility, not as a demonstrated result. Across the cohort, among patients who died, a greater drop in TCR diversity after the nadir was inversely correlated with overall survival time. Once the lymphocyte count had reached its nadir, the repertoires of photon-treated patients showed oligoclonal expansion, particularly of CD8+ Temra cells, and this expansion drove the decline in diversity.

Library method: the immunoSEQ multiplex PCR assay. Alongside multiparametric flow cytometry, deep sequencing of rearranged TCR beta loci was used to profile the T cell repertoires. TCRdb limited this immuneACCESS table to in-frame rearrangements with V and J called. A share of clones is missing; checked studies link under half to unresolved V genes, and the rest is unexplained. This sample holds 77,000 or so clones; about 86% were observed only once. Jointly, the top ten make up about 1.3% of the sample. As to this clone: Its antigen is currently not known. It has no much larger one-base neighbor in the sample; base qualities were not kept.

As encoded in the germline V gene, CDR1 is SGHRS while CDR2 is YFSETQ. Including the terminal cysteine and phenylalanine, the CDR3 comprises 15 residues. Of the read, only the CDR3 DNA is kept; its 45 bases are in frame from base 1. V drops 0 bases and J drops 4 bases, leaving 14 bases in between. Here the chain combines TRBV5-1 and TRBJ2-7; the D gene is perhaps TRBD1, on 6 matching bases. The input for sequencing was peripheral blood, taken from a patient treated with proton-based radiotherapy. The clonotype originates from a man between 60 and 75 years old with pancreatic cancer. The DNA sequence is TGCGCCAGCAGCTTGGAGGACAGCCCTTGGTACGAGCAGTACTTC. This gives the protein CASSLEDSPWYEQYF. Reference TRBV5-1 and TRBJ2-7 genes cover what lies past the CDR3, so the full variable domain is KAGVTQTPRYLIKTRGQQVTLSCSPISGHRSVSWYQQTPGQGLQFLFEYFSETQRNKGNFPGRFSGRQFSNSRSEMNVSTLELGDSALYLCASSLEDSPWYEQYFGPGTRLTVT.